The source of this T cell receptor (beta chain) is a study of blood T cell repertoires in COVID-19. With 2 bases removed from V and 0 bases from J, the gap between germline ends came to 9 bases. CDR1 and CDR2 from the germline V gene are MGHRA and YSYEKL. This CDR3 is built from 15 residues. The data were produced by immunoSEQ multiplex PCR, yet TCRdb's version contains in-frame clones alone and is incomplete. The sample consists of over 150,000 clones, around 80% of them appearing once. This chain links TRBV4-1 with TRBJ2-3; the D gene is possibly TRBD2 (6 bases). The source is a woman in her seventies who had recovered from COVID-19. The sample taken for sequencing was peripheral blood. CDR3 sequence: CASSQLGTSTDTQYF. CDR3 coding DNA: TGCGCCAGCAGCCAACTCGGGACTAGCACAGATACGCAGTATTTT.